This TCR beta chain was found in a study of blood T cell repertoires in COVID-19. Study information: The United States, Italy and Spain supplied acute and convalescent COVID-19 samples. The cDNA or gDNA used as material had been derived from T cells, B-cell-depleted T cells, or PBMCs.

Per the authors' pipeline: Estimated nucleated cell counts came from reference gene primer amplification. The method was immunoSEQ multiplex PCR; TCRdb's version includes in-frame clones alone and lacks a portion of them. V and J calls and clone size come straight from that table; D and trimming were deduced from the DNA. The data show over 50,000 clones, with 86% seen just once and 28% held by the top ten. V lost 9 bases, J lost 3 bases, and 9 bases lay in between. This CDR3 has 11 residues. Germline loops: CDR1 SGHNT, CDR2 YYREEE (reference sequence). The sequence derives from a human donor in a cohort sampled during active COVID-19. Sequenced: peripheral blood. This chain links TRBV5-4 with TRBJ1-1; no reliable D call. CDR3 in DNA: TGTGCCATCCAAGCGGACACTGAAGCTTTCTTT. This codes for CAIQADTEAFF.